This entry describes one T cell receptor (beta chain). The ends were cut back, 5 bases at V and 7 bases at J, with 12 bases in the middle. The CDR3 extends over 11 amino acids. Per the germline V gene, CDR1 is DFQATT and CDR2 is SNEGSKA (reference sequence). Sequencing used immunoSEQ v3.0 at survey level. Produced via immunoSEQ multiplex PCR; TCRdb's table is partial and in-frame only. The sample records tens of thousands of clones, around 88% being singletons. This sample was taken from a study of long-term antiretroviral therapy in people with HIV. The gene calls are TRBV20-1 and TRBJ2-7; D uncertain. This TCR was sampled from a man under 40 with HIV. The specimen comprised unsorted PBMCs, sampled about 4.3 years after starting antiretroviral therapy. The CDR3 DNA follows: TGCAGTGCTTACATTCAACAAGAGCAGTACTTC. Protein sequence: CSAYIQQEQYF.